One and the same sample provided the 18 T cell receptor beta chains below, sequenced in a study of shared clonotypes between healthy human individuals. TCRdb's copy holds only in-frame clones and misses some; the assay was immunoSEQ multiplex PCR. This table holds 2 million or so clones, 90% to 95% found once. Source material: naive CD4+ T cells sorted from blood. Sample subset: CD45RA+ positively selected. The receptors were sampled from a man in his late teens or twenties in good health.

Of note for this clone: Other DNA sequences in this specimen translate into the identical CDR3. The chain joins TRBV30 to TRBJ1-1, with TRBD1 matching 8 bases. The CDR3 is 12 amino acids. Germline V gene data show CDR1 as GTSNPN and CDR2 as SVGIG (reference sequence). V dropped 0 bases and J dropped 8; count of bases not matched to a gene: 2. The DNA of the CDR3 is TGTGCCTGGAGTGTACAGGGGGTCGAAGCTTTCTTT. Amino acid sequence: CAWSVQGVEAFF.

Here the CDR3 reads CASSAPSGRSHEQYF. CDR3 nucleotides: TGTGCCAGCAGCGCCCCTAGCGGTCGGTCCCACGAGCAGTACTTC. The chain uses TRBV7-2 and TRBJ2-7; TRBD2 matches 7 bases. The junction had 12 bases not matched to a gene; V was cut back by 5 bases and J by 5 bases. The V gene's germline CDR1 is SGHTA and CDR2 FQGNSA. CDR3 length: 15 residues.

The V call is TRBV5-6, the J call TRBJ1-5; unclear D gene. The CDR3 sequence is 15 residues long. V shed 0 bases and J shed 0 bases, with 7 bases lying between them. Germline V gene lookup returns CDR1 SGHDT and CDR2 YYEEEE. The DNA of the CDR3 is TGTGCCAGCAGCTTGGAGGGAGTTAGCAATCAGCCCCAGCATTTT. Its protein product is CASSLEGVSNQPQHF.

This chain connects TRBV2 to TRBJ2-5; no clear D. Looked up from germline, CDR1 is SNHLY and CDR2 is FYNNEI. The V end was cut by 3 bases, the J end by 2 bases, with 10 bases between. The CDR3 loop spans 14 amino acids. CDR3 coding DNA: TGTGCCAGCAGTGATGAGGCCTTACAAGAGACCCAGTACTTC. It translates to CASSDEALQETQYF.

This chain joins TRBV28 and TRBJ2-1; D may be TRBD1 or TRBD2 (6 bases each). The length of the CDR3 is 15 residues. V was cut by 6 bases and J by 9 bases, with 21 bases left in between. Per germline, CDR1 MDHEN and CDR2 SYDVKM. The CDR3 reads CASSPGGVKEGEQFF. The CDR3, as DNA: TGTGCCAGCAGCCCCGGGGGCGTGAAGGAGGGTGAGCAGTTCTTC.

This clone appeared once. This chain joins TRBV4-3 and TRBJ2-1, with 7 bases matching TRBD2. The J segment lost 2 bases and the V segment lost 4 bases, leaving 5 bases of the junction unmatched. Germline lookup yields CDR1 LGHNA and CDR2 YSLEER. The CDR3 totals 15 residues. The CDR3 sequence is CASSLEAGTYNEQFF. The CDR3 region has the DNA TGCGCCAGCAGCCTTGAAGCGGGAACCTACAATGAGCAGTTCTTC.

In its sample, this clone was seen once. The rearrangement joins TRBV10-1 to TRBJ2-1, with D unclear. The length of the CDR3 is 14 residues. Germline lookup yields CDR1 WNHNN and CDR2 SYGVQD (reference sequence). V lost 2 bases and J 6 bases, leaving 11 bases between the germline ends. CDR3 coding DNA: TGCGCCAGCAGTGAGGGTTCCCTGCTCAATGAGCAGTTCTTC. Its translation is CASSEGSLLNEQFF.

The rearrangement uses TRBV10-3 and TRBJ1-2, with 11 bases identical to TRBD1. The junction had 5 bases not matched to a gene; V was cut back by 4 bases and J by 7 bases. Germline CDR1 and CDR2: ENHRY and SYGVKD. The CDR3 sequence is 14 residues long. In DNA, the CDR3 is TGTGCCATCAGTGGGACAGGGGGCGCGGGTGGCTACACCTTC. Protein sequence: CAISGTGGAGGYTF.

V and J are TRBV29-1 and TRBJ1-1; possibly TRBD1 for D (5 bases). Trimming stripped 3 bases from V and 5 bases from J, with 13 bases between. Germline V lookup: CDR1 SQVTM, CDR2 ANQGSEA. This CDR3 region has 13 residues. CDR3 sequence: CSVDQGGGTEAFF. CDR3 coding DNA: TGCAGCGTTGACCAAGGTGGGGGAACTGAAGCTTTCTTT.

About this clone itself: Other DNA sequences within the sample encode an identical CDR3. The gene calls are TRBV7-3 and TRBJ2-1, with a weak D call TRBD2 (7 bases). V was clipped by 3 bases and J by 7 bases, with 10 bases between them. Germline V gives CDR1 SGHTA, CDR2 FQGTGA. This CDR3 contains 13 residues. CDR3 DNA: TGTGCCAGCAGCTTGGGGGGGCCGAATGAGCAGTTCTTC. Amino acid sequence: CASSLGGPNEQFF.

This sequence joins TRBV5-1 and TRBJ2-3; 7 positions match TRBD1. The CDR3 has 16 residues. Losses at the gene ends were 3 bases for V and 0 bases for J; bases not matched to a gene: 7. Germline CDR1 is SGHRS and CDR2 is YFSETQ. The CDR3 region is CASSWGTASSTDTQYF. The CDR3 DNA sequence: TGCGCCAGCAGCTGGGGGACAGCGTCTAGCACAGATACGCAGTATTTT.

The V and J genes are TRBV2 and TRBJ2-1, with 7 bases identical to TRBD1. Per germline, CDR1 SNHLY and CDR2 FYNNEI. The CDR3 covers 13 residues. Unmatched junction bases numbered 3, after V lost 4 bases and J lost 6 bases. The CDR3 DNA is TGTGCCAGCAGTGGGAACAGGGGCAATGAGCAGTTCTTC. Its protein product is CASSGNRGNEQFF.

The rearrangement links TRBV6-1 to TRBJ1-5; D remains unclear. CDR3 length: 15 residues. Germline CDR1 MNHNS, CDR2 SASEGT. V was pared by 6 bases and J by 3 bases, with 15 bases between. CDR3 loop: CASRWNLGNNQPQHF. Written as DNA, the CDR3 is TGTGCCAGCAGGTGGAACCTAGGGAACAATCAGCCCCAGCATTTT.

This chain uses TRBV7-2 with TRBJ2-7; perhaps TRBD2 as D (6 bases). Deletions cut 2 bases from V and 4 bases from J, with 15 bases between. Germline V CDR1 and CDR2: SGHTA, FQGNSA. The CDR3 extends over 15 amino acids. CDR3: CASSLISGGVYEQYF. CDR3 DNA: TGTGCCAGCAGCTTAATTTCTGGCGGGGTGTACGAGCAGTACTTC.

This clone was detected once. The chain joins TRBV11-3 to TRBJ2-1; D is possibly TRBD1 (6 bases). The germline gives CDR1 SGHNT, CDR2 YENEEA. The CDR3 length is 17 residues. V lost 1 base and J lost 0, with 13 bases in between. The CDR3 spells CASSLGEQGLSYNEQFF. CDR3 DNA: TGTGCCAGCAGCTTAGGGGAACAGGGCCTCTCCTACAATGAGCAGTTCTTC. The full variable domain, rest sourced from reference TRBV11-3 and TRBJ2-1, is EAGVVQSPRYKIIEKKQPVAFWCNPISGHNTLYWYLQNLGQGPELLIRYENEEAVDDSQLPKDRFSAERLKGVDSTLKIQPAELGDSAVYLCASSLGEQGLSYNEQFFGPGTRLTVL.

This clone was seen just once. The rearrangement links TRBV28 to TRBJ1-4, with D perhaps matching TRBD1 (6 bases). The CDR3 is made up of 15 amino acids. Trimming cost V 5 bases and J 5 bases, with 15 bases left between them. Germline CDR1 reads MDHEN; CDR2 reads SYDVKM. The CDR3 nucleotides read TGTGCCAGCAGTGAAAACGGACAGCTAAATGAAAAACTGTTTTTT. Translation: CASSENGQLNEKLFF.

Points on this clone: This sample also contains other DNA sequences that code for the same CDR3. The rearrangement uses TRBV2 and TRBJ2-7; D remains ambiguous. Trimming stripped 6 bases from V and 0 bases from J, with 6 bases between. Germline loops: CDR1 SNHLY, CDR2 FYNNEI. The CDR3 runs to 12 residues. CDR3 in DNA: TGTGCCAGCAGGGATAACTCCTACGAGCAGTACTTC. Protein: CASRDNSYEQYF.

The chain employs TRBV4-3 and TRBJ1-5, with TRBD1 as a possible D gene (5 bases). This CDR3 has 13 amino acids. V was cut by 3 bases and J by 5 bases, with 8 bases left in between. Germline-derived CDR1 and CDR2 are LGHNA and YSLEER. The CDR3 loop reads CASSQDNDQPQHF. CDR3 DNA: TGCGCCAGCAGCCAGGACAACGATCAGCCCCAGCATTTT.